The 10 T cell receptor beta chains presented below share a single source sample, sequenced in a study of T cell responses to AZD1222 COVID-19 vaccine (dated by TCRdb to 2020 to 2023). The sample's time point label is to be understood as: baseline before first vaccination. The method behind the library was the immunoSEQ multiplex PCR assay. TCRdb obtained this table from immuneACCESS and retained in-frame rearrangements with V and J assigned. These tables miss some clones; where compared with another copy, unresolved V genes account for less than half of the shortfall, and the remainder is unexplained. Recorded for this sample are 90,000 to 130,000 clones; nearly 90% of them occurred a single time. Clones ranked in the top ten supply around 3.2% of the sample. Sequenced material: peripheral blood, taken on day 0 of AZD1222 vaccination. Every receptor here comes from an adult in good health.

V gene TRBV19 combines with J gene TRBJ1-2; TRBD1 matches at 11 bases. Germline V gives CDR1 LNHDA, CDR2 SQIVND (reference sequence). This CDR3 comprises 15 residues. J was trimmed by 2 bases and V by 6 bases; bases with no gene match: 5. The CDR3 nucleotides read TGTGCCAGTAGATCCCGGGACAGGGGGAACTATGGCTACACCTTC. This encodes CASRSRDRGNYGYTF.

This clone was observed once. The gene calls are TRBV13 and TRBJ2-3, with a weak D call TRBD1 (6 bases). Germline V gene sequence: CDR1 PRHDT, CDR2 FYEKMQ (reference sequence). V lost 6 bases and J 4 bases, leaving 14 bases between the germline ends. There are 14 residues in the CDR3. As DNA, the CDR3 is TGTGCCAGCAGAAAACAGGGTGTGGCAGATACGCAGTATTTT. This codes for CASRKQGVADTQYF.

The rearrangement links TRBV11-2 to TRBJ1-6; perhaps TRBD1 as D (6 bases). Deletions cut 0 bases from V and 10 bases from J, with 13 bases between. Per germline, CDR1 SGHAT and CDR2 FQNNGV. The CDR3 consists of 15 residues. Written as DNA, the CDR3 is TGTGCCAGCAGCTTAGAATTCAGGGGAGGGTCACCCCTCCACTTT. It encodes CASSLEFRGGSPLHF.

This clone was detected once. V and J are TRBV4-3 and TRBJ2-6, with 7 bases that match TRBD1. This CDR3 spans 19 amino acids. J lost 4 bases, V lost 0 bases, and 12 bases had no gene match. Germline V gives CDR1 LGHNA, CDR2 YSLEER. The chain's CDR3 is CASSQDGNRGSAGANVLTF. The DNA for the CDR3 is TGCGCCAGCAGCCAAGACGGGAACAGGGGATCAGCGGGGGCCAACGTCCTGACTTTC.

The rearrangement links TRBV9 to TRBJ1-4, with 9 bases lining up with TRBD1. The CDR3 consists of 15 residues. Germline CDR1 SGDLS, CDR2 YYNGEE. Unmatched junction bases numbered 5, after V lost 3 bases and J lost 5 bases. The CDR3 region has the DNA TGTGCCAGCAGCGCCCGGGGGACAGGGAATGAAAAACTGTTTTTT. Amino acid sequence: CASSARGTGNEKLFF.

This clone was seen a few times. CDR3 in amino acids: CASSLEWDRGLGYTF. CDR3 in DNA: TGCGCCAGCAGCTTGGAATGGGACAGGGGTCTTGGCTACACCTTC. The V and J genes are TRBV5-1 and TRBJ1-2; 10 positions match TRBD1. Trimming at V came to 0 bases and at J to 7 bases, leaving 6 bases not matched to a gene. Germline values: CDR1 SGHRS, CDR2 YFSETQ. The CDR3 is 15 residues long.

This clone was recorded only once. V usage is TRBV19 and J usage is TRBJ2-2, with 7 nucleotides matching TRBD2. CDR1 and CDR2 (germline): LNHDA, SQIVND (reference sequence). This CDR3 has 15 amino acids. Trimming took 4 bases from V and 3 from J; bases not matched to a gene: 5. The DNA for the CDR3 is TGTGCCAGTAGTAGAGGACTAGGAGACACCGGGGAGCTGTTTTTT. Protein product: CASSRGLGDTGELFF.

As to this clone: The CDR3 carries no conserved terminal phenylalanine or tryptophan, so it likely arises from a read error. It is unclear where the CDR3 begins or ends on the DNA, so no DNA is shown, and the CDR3 is as TCRdb lists it. This chain uses TRBV18 with TRBJ2-7; TRBD1 is the table's D call, not checked against the DNA. The CDR3 is made up of 13 amino acids, end residues included. CDR1 is KGHSH and CDR2 is LQKENI in the germline V gene. The CDR3: CASSPRRQDHPRY.

CDR3 coding DNA: TGTGCCAGCACCCCAAGCTACCCGGGCGTCGGGCAGTTCTTC. This encodes CASTPSYPGVGQFF. The chain carries TRBV2 and TRBJ2-1; D remains ambiguous. This CDR3 region has 14 residues. V was pared by 7 bases and J by 12 bases, with 22 bases between. The germline gives CDR1 SNHLY, CDR2 FYNNEI.

The V gene is TRBV18, the J gene TRBJ1-5; D not resolved. Trimming removed 1 base at V and 0 bases at J, with 4 bases between. The CDR3 loop spans 14 amino acids. Germline values: CDR1 KGHSH, CDR2 LQKENI. CDR3 region: CASSPQLSNQPQHF. Here the CDR3 DNA reads TGTGCCAGCTCACCACAACTTAGCAATCAGCCCCAGCATTTT.